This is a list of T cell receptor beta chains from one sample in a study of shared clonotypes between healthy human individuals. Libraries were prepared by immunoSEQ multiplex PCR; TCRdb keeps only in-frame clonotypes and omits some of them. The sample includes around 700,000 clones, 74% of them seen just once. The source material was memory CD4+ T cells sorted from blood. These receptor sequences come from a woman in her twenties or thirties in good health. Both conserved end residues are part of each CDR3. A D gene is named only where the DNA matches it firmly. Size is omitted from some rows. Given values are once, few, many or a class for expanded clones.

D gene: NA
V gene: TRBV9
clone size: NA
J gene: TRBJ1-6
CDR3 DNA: TGTGCCAGCAGCGTAACAGCAAATTCACCCCTCCACTTT
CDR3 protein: CASSVTANSPLHF

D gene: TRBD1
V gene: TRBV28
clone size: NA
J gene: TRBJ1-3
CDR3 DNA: TGTGCCAGCAGTTCAGGACAGGGGGATGGAAACACCATATATTTT
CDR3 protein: CASSSGQGDGNTIYF

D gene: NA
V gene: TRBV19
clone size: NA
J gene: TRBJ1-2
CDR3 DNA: TGTGCCAGTAGTATAGCCGGCAGACAGAACTATGGCTACACCTTC
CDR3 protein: CASSIAGRQNYGYTF

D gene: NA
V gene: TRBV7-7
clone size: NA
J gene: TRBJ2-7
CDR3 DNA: TGTGCCAGCAGCTTAGAGGAGGGCAGCTACGAGCAGTACTTC
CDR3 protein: CASSLEEGSYEQYF

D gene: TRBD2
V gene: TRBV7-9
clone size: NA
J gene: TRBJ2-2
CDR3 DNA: TGTGCCAGCAGCCGGCCGGAGGGCGGGAGGGCCTTAATGACCGGGGAGCTGTTTTTT
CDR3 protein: CASSRPEGGRALMTGELFF

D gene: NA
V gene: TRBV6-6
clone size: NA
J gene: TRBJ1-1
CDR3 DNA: TGTGCCAGCAGTTACTCGGCAGATGGGCGCCTTCCTTTCTTT
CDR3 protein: CASSYSADGRLPFF

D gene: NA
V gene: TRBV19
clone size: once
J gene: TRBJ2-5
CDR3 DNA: TGTGCCAGTAGCAGACGACCGCTTGAAGGGGAGACCCAGTACTTC
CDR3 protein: CASSRRPLEGETQYF

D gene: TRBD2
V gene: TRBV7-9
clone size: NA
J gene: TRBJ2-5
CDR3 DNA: TGTGCCAGCAGCCGGACTAGCGGGAGAGAGACCCAGTACTTC
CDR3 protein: CASSRTSGRETQYF

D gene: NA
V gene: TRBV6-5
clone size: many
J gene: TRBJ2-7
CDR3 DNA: TGTGCCTCAGCAGTTGGAGCCAATTCCTACGAGCAGTACTTC
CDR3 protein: CASAVGANSYEQYF

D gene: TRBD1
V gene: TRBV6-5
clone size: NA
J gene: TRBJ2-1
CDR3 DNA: TGTGCCAGCAGTTACTCTTCCGGGACAGAAAACAATGAGCAGTTCTTC
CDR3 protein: CASSYSSGTENNEQFF

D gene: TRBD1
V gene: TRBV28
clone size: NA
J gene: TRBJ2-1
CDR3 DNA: TGTGCCAGCAGGACTGACAGGGACGATGAGCAGTTCTTC
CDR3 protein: CASRTDRDDEQFF

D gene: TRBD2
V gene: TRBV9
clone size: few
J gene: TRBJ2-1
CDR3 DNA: TGTGCCAGCAGCTTAACGCCGAGCGGGAACGATGAGCAGTTCTTC
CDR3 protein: CASSLTPSGNDEQFF

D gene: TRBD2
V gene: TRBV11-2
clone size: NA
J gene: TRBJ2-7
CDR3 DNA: TGTGCCAGCAGCACCCCCAGGGGACTAGGGCTCGAGCAGTACTTC
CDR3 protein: CASSTPRGLGLEQYF

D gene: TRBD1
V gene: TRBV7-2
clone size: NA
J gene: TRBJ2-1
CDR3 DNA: TGTGCCAAAAGTAGGGACAGCTCCTACAATGAGCAGTTCTTC
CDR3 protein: CAKSRDSSYNEQFF

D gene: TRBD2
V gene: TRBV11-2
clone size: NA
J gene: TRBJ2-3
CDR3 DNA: TGTGCCAGCAGCTTAAGGGAACTAGCGGGCACAGATACGCAGTATTTT
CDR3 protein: CASSLRELAGTDTQYF

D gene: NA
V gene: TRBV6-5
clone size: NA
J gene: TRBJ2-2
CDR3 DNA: TGTGCCAGCAGTTACAATGGAATTTCCACCGGGGAGCTGTTTTTT
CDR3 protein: CASSYNGISTGELFF

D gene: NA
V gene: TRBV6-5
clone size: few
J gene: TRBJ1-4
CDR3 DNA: TGTGCCAGCTCCAGGGGAAGGGGGGAAAAACTGTTTTTT
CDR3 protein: CASSRGRGEKLFF

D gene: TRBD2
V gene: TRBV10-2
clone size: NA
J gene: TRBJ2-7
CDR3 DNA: TGCGCCAGCAGTGAGTCGATGGCGGGAGGAGGATACGAGCAGTACTTC
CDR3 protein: CASSESMAGGGYEQYF

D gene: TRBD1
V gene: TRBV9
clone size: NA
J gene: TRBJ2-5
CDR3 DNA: TGTGCCAGCAGCGTAGCTGGGACAGGGGCCCCCCGAAATCAAGAGACCCAGTACTTC
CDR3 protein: CASSVAGTGAPRNQETQYF

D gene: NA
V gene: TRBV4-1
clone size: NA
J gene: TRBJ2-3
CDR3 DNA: TGCGCCAGCAGCCCGGGGAGGAGCGTGGATACGCAGTATTTT
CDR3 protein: CASSPGRSVDTQYF

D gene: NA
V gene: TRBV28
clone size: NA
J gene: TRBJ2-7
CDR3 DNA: TGTGCCAGCAGTGAGAAGAGTCGTTTCGAGCAGTACTTC
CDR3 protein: CASSEKSRFEQYF

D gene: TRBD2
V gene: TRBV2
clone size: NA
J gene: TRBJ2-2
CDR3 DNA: TGTGCCAGCAGGATGGGAGGGTACACCGGGGAGCTGTTTTTT
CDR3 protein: CASRMGGYTGELFF

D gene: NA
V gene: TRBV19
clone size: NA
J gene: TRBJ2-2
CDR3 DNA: TGTGCCAGTAGTATAGTCTATCCAGGTGGGGAGCTGTTTTTT
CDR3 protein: CASSIVYPGGELFF

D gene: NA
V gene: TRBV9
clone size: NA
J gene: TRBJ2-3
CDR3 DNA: TGTGCCAGCAGCGTAGGTACAGTTAGGGCAGATACGCAGTATTTT
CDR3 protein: CASSVGTVRADTQYF

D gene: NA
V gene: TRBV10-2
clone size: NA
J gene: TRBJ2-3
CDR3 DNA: TGCGCCAGCACCGATTCTGGTCGCACAGATACGCAGTATTTT
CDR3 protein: CASTDSGRTDTQYF

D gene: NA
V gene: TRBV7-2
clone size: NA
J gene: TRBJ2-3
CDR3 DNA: TGTGCCAGCAGCTTTGTGAGCGGACTCACAGATACGCAGTATTTT
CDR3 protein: CASSFVSGLTDTQYF

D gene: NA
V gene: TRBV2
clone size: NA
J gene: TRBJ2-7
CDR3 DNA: TGTGCCAGCAACGGACAGAGGGTAACCTACGAGCAGTACTTC
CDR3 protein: CASNGQRVTYEQYF

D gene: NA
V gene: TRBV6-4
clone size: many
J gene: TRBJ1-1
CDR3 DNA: TGTGCCAGCAGTTCTAAGGCAGGGTATGGCACTGAAGCTTTCTTT
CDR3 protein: CASSSKAGYGTEAFF

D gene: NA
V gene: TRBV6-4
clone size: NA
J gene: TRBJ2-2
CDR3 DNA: TGTGCCAGCACCTTCGGGGAGGACACCGGGGAGCTGTTTTTT
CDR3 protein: CASTFGEDTGELFF

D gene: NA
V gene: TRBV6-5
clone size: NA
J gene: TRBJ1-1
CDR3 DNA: TGTGCCAGCAGTTATTTTGGGACGGAGAACACTGAAGCTTTCTTT
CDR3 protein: CASSYFGTENTEAFF

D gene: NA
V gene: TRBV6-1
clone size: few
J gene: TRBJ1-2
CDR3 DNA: TGTGCCAGCAGTGAGCAACAGGGATTGCATGGCTACACCTTC
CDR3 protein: CASSEQQGLHGYTF

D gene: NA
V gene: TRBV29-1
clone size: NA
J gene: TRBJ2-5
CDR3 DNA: TGCAGCGCCACCTCTACGCAAGAGACCCAGTACTTC
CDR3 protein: CSATSTQETQYF

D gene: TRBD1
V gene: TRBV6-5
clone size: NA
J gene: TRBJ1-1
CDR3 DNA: TGTGCCAGCAGATCCAGGACAGGGGGAACTGAAGCTTTCTTT
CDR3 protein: CASRSRTGGTEAFF

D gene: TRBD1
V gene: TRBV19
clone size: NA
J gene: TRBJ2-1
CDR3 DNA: TGTGCCAGTAGTATAGGCCGGGACAGGGGGTACAATGAGCAGTTCTTC
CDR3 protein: CASSIGRDRGYNEQFF

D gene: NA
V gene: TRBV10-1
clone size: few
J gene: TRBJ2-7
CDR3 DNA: TGCGCCAGCAGTGAGTCGCATGGACTAAAGCAGTACTTC
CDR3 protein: CASSESHGLKQYF

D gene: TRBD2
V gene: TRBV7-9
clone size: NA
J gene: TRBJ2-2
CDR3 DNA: TGTGCCAGCAACCTAGGGACTAGCGGGGTTCACGGGGAGCTGTTTTTT
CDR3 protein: CASNLGTSGVHGELFF

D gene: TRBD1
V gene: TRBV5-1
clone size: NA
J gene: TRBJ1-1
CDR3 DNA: TGCGCCAGCAGCTGGGGGAACGAGGGGGCTCCTGAAGCTTTCTTT
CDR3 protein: CASSWGNEGAPEAFF

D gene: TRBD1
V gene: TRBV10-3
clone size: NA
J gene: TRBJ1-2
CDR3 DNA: TGTGCCATCAGTGGTCCCGGGACAGGGTCGGACTACACCTTC
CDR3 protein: CAISGPGTGSDYTF

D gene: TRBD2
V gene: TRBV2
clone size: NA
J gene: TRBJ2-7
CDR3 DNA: TGTGCCAGCACCTATGCCCCTCTAGCGGGTTCAAACTACGAGCAGTACTTC
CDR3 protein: CASTYAPLAGSNYEQYF

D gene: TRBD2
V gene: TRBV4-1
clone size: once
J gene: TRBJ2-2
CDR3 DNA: TGCGCCAGCAGCCACCTAGCGGGAGCGGATACCGGGGAGCTGTTTTTT
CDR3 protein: CASSHLAGADTGELFF

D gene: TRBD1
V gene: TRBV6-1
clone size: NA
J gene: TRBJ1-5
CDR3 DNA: TGTGCCAGCAGTGCCATTCGCCGGGACAGGGGCAATCAGCCCCAGCATTTT
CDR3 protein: CASSAIRRDRGNQPQHF

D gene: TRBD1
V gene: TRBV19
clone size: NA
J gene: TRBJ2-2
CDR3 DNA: TGTGCCAGTAGTTCCACCTGGACAGGTAACACCGGGGAGCTGTTTTTT
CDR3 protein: CASSSTWTGNTGELFF

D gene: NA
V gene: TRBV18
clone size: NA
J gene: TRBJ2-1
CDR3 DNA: TGTGCCAGCTCACTCGTGGCTAGCGTCCTAGGAGATGAGCAGTTCTTC
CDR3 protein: CASSLVASVLGDEQFF

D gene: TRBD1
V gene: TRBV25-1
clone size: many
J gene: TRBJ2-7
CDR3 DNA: TGTGCCAGCAGCGGGGTTGGACAGGGTGTCGAGCAGTACTTC
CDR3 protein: CASSGVGQGVEQYF

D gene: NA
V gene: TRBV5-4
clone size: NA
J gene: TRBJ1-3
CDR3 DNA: TGTGCCAGCAGCGGAACAGGGCTCTCTGGAAACACCATATATTTT
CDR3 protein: CASSGTGLSGNTIYF

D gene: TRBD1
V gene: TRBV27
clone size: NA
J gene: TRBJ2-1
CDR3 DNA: TGTGCCAGCAGTCCGGGGACAGGGGTCTCCCTATACAATGAGCAGTTCTTC
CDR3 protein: CASSPGTGVSLYNEQFF

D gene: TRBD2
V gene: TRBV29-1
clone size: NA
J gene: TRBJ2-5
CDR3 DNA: TGCAGCGTTGTTGTAGCGGGAGGGCCGGGAGAGACCCAGTACTTC
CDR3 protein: CSVVVAGGPGETQYF

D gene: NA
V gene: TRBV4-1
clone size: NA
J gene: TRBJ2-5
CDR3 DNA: TGCGCCAGCAGCCAAGATGCTCGGGCCTCATTTGGGGAGACCCAGTACTTC
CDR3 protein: CASSQDARASFGETQYF

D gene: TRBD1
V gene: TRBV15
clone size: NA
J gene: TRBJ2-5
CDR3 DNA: TGTGCCACCAGCAGAGATTTAGGGGGCGCGGAGACCCAGTACTTC
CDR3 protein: CATSRDLGGAETQYF

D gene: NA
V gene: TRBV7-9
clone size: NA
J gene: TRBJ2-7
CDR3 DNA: TGTGCCAGCAGCCAAAAGGGGGGAGGAAACGAGCAGTACTTC
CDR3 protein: CASSQKGGGNEQYF

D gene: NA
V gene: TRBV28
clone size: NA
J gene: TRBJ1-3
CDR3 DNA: TGTGCCAGCAGTTTCTGGACCGGCCGAGGAAACACCATATATTTT
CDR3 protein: CASSFWTGRGNTIYF

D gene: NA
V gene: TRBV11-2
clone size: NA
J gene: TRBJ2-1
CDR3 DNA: TGTGCCAGCAGCTTCAGTGAGCAGTTCTTC
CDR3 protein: CASSFSEQFF

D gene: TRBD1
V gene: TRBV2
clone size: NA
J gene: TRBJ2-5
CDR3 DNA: TGTGCCAGCAGTGAATCGGGACAGGTGAACCCCCAAGAGACCCAGTACTTC
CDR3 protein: CASSESGQVNPQETQYF